Below are 9 T cell receptor beta chains sequenced from a single sample in a study of T cells in Graves' hyperthyroidism and ophthalmopathy. Researchers took RNA transcripts and amplified the TCR beta CDR3 regions from them. HTBI primers were used for first-round RT-PCR of the TCR CDR3. Via MiXCR, TCRdb re-called the multiplex PCR reads, giving one row per CDR3 protein. This sample has 500,000 or so distinct CDR3 sequences, with 15% to 20% found just once. Sequencing was performed on blood. The receptor source for this set is a woman between 18 and 29 years old with Graves' ophthalmopathy.

The table lists this clonotype with many counts. The rearrangement uses TRBV7-2 and TRBJ1-5, with TRBD1 matching over 10 bases. V trimming: 0 bases; J trimming: 6 bases; junction bases outside the gene matches: 8. The CDR3 spans 17 residues. In germline, CDR1 is SGHTA, CDR2 FQGNSA. The CDR3 nucleotides are TGTGCCAGCAGCTTAGCGTGGGACAGGGGATTGAGTCAGCCCCAGCATTTT. This gives the protein CASSLAWDRGLSQPQHF.

In this sample, this clonotype turned up many times. This chain joins TRBV20-1 and TRBJ1-5; TRBD1 matches 8 bases. Germline CDR1 DFQATT, CDR2 SNEGSKA (reference sequence). The V gene end was trimmed by 6 bases and the J gene end by 7 bases; junction bases not matched to a gene: 8. The CDR3 is made up of 13 amino acids. CDR3 bases: TGCAGTGCCTGGAGGACAGGGCAACAGCCCCAGCATTTT. As protein: CSAWRTGQQPQHF.

In its sample, this clonotype was seen many times. This chain uses TRBV20-1 with TRBJ1-5, with D maybe TRBD1 (6 bases). V was shortened by 5 bases and J by 6 bases, with 14 bases between the two germline ends. This CDR3 region has 13 residues. Looked up from germline, CDR1 is DFQATT and CDR2 is SNEGSKA (reference sequence). The CDR3 DNA is TGCAGTGCTGGTACAGGGTTCGCTCAGCCCCAGCATTTT. This gives the protein CSAGTGFAQPQHF.

Comments on this clonotype: A much larger clone is a single base away; this may be a read error. This likely comes from a read error, as the CDR3 has no conserved phenylalanine or tryptophan at its end. The genes are TRBV28 and TRBJ1-2; TRBD1 matches at 9 bases. The junction had 6 bases not matched to a gene; V was cut back by 6 bases and J by 4 bases. From germline, CDR1 is MDHEN and CDR2 SYDVKM. CDR3 length: 14 amino acids. The CDR3 coding sequence is TGTGCCAGCAGCGCCGGGACAGGGTTCTATGGCTACACCTCC. Protein: CASSAGTGFYGYTS.

This clonotype was recorded at least ten times. The rearrangement uses TRBV5-1 and TRBJ1-1, with 9 bases fitting TRBD1. With V trimmed by 2 bases and J by 7 bases, 6 bases remained unmatched. Per germline, CDR1 SGHRS and CDR2 YFSETQ. This CDR3 has 14 residues. The CDR3 loop reads CASSFTGGESEAFF. The CDR3 DNA reads TGCGCCAGCAGCTTTACAGGGGGCGAAAGTGAAGCTTTCTTT.

This clonotype was recorded many times. This sequence joins TRBV27 and TRBJ1-5, with TRBD1 as a possible D gene (5 bases). Trimming stripped 4 bases from V and 3 bases from J, with 10 bases between. Germline V gene lookup returns CDR1 MNHEY and CDR2 SMNVEV (reference sequence). The CDR3 is 14 amino acids. CDR3 amino acids: CASSSPGPNQPQHF. The CDR3 coding sequence is TGTGCCAGCAGTTCTCCGGGGCCCAATCAGCCCCAGCATTTT.

This clonotype was observed a few times. This chain links TRBV27 with TRBJ2-7, with 7 bases fitting TRBD1. Germline CDR1 MNHEY, CDR2 SMNVEV (reference sequence). With 1 base clipped from V and 6 bases from J, the junction kept 6 bases outside the gene matches. The CDR3 is 14 amino acids. CDR3 DNA sequence: TGTGCCAGCAGTTTATTAGAGGGGGCTGGCGAGCAGTACTTC. It codes for CASSLLEGAGEQYF.

V is TRBV15 and J is TRBJ1-5; 12 positions match TRBD1. V lost 3 bases to trimming and J lost 6 bases; unmatched junction nucleotides: 3. CDR1 is LNHNV and CDR2 is YYDKDF in the germline V gene (reference sequence). The CDR3 spans 15 residues. CDR3 in amino acids: CATSRGQGAGQPQHF. For the CDR3, the DNA is TGTGCCACCAGCAGGGGACAGGGGGCTGGTCAGCCCCAGCATTTT.

This clonotype was picked up many times. This sequence joins TRBV7-9 and TRBJ2-4; TRBD1 or TRBD2 may be the D gene (5 bases each). Trimming left V 3 bases short and J 8 bases short, with 17 bases between. The CDR3 sequence is 15 residues long. Looked up from germline, CDR1 is SEHNR and CDR2 is FQNEAQ (reference sequence). In nucleotides, the CDR3 is TGTGCCAGCAGCTTGGGGGAACGGCAGTGGGACATTCAGTACTTC. This translates into CASSLGERQWDIQYF.